The 10 T cell receptor beta chains in this list originate from one sample, sequenced in a study of cytomegalovirus exposure and HLA in healthy donors. Use of 60 Vbeta and 13 Jbeta primers characterized the PCR. The method was immunoSEQ multiplex PCR; TCRdb's version includes in-frame clones alone and lacks a portion of them. This table holds some 140,000 clones, roughly 70% found once. The source material was PBMCs. These receptors all come from a man aged 25-45 years in good health and CMV-seronegative.

V is TRBV2 and J is TRBJ2-3; D is perhaps TRBD2 (7 bases). Deletions cut 1 base from V and 4 bases from J, with 12 bases between. The CDR3 runs 15 residues. The germline V gene has CDR1 SNHLY and CDR2 FYNNEI. CDR3 sequence reads: CASSEGRGAADTQYF. In DNA, the CDR3 is TGTGCCAGCAGTGAAGGTCGGGGGGCAGCAGATACGCAGTATTTT.

This chain links TRBV2 with TRBJ1-5; 8 bases align to TRBD1. CDR1 is SNHLY, CDR2 FYNNEI, per germline. J lost 5 bases, V lost 6 bases, and 9 bases had no gene match. The CDR3 runs 15 residues. CDR3 in amino acids: CASSHDRGYDQPQHF. The CDR3 nucleotides read TGTGCCAGCAGCCACGACAGGGGATACGATCAGCCCCAGCATTTT.

The chain uses TRBV28 and TRBJ2-7; 7 bases align to TRBD1. Germline CDR1 and CDR2: MDHEN and SYDVKM. The CDR3 contains 17 residues. V lost 4 bases to trimming and J lost 1 base; unmatched junction nucleotides: 13. CDR3 protein: CASSSSAGTVTSYEQYF. The CDR3 coding sequence is TGTGCCAGCAGTTCTTCCGCCGGGACAGTGACTTCCTACGAGCAGTACTTC. Full variable domain (outside the CDR3, taken from reference TRBV28 and TRBJ2-7): DVKVTQSSRYLVKRTGEKVFLECVQDMDHENMFWYRQDPGLGLRLIYFSYDVKMKEKGDIPEGYSVSREKKERFSLILESASTNQTSMYLCASSSSAGTVTSYEQYFGPGTRLTVT.

The chain has TRBV6-1 and TRBJ2-7; 9 bases agree with TRBD1. This CDR3 comprises 16 residues. Germline CDR1 reads MNHNS; CDR2 reads SASEGT. The junction had 6 bases not matched to a gene; V was cut back by 2 bases and J by 1 base. This CDR3 is CASSEQLGTGSYEQYF. Here the CDR3 DNA reads TGTGCCAGCAGTGAACAGCTCGGGACAGGGTCCTACGAGCAGTACTTC.

The chain joins TRBV7-2 to TRBJ2-4; 7 nucleotides align to TRBD2. Per the germline V gene, CDR1 is SGHTA and CDR2 is FQGNSA. After removal of 4 bases from V and 7 bases from J, the junction contained 10 bases not matched to a gene. The CDR3 loop spans 15 amino acids. CDR3 residues: CASSSPAGGMNIQYF. DNA of the CDR3: TGTGCCAGCAGCTCCCCGGCCGGGGGGATGAACATTCAGTACTTC. The full variable domain, in which reference TRBV7-2 and TRBJ2-4 provide the parts outside the CDR3, is GAGVSQSPSNKVTEKGKDVELRCDPISGHTALYWYRQSLGQGLEFLIYFQGNSAPDKSGLPSDRFSAERTGGSVSTLTIQRTQQEDSAVYLCASSSPAGGMNIQYFGAGTRLSVL.

The chain uses TRBV7-8 and TRBJ2-5, with 11 bases fitting TRBD2. The DNA end favors TRBJ2-7, so the J call may be wrong. Looked up from germline, CDR1 is SGHVS and CDR2 is FQNEAQ. This CDR3 has 14 residues. The CDR3 nucleotides read TGTGCCAGCAGTACGACTAGCGGGAACTACGAGCAGTACTTC. It codes for CASSTTSGNYEQYF.

The chain couples TRBV18 to TRBJ1-1; D is possibly TRBD1 (6 bases). Germline V gene sequence: CDR1 KGHSH, CDR2 LQKENI. Between the trimmed V and J ends, which lost 10 bases and 0 bases, there was a span of 15 bases. This CDR3 is 14 amino acids long. The chain's CDR3 is CATHIGGVNTEAFF. CDR3 DNA sequence: TGTGCCACCCATATAGGGGGAGTGAACACTGAAGCTTTCTTT.

The sample holds a few counts of this clone. The chain has TRBV28 and TRBJ2-4, with D possibly called TRBD1 or TRBD2 (5 bases each). TRBJ2-5 explains the end of the DNA better; the J call may be wrong. This CDR3 region has 11 residues. Germline V gene sequence: CDR1 MDHEN, CDR2 SYDVKM. The CDR3 reads CASSLGQTQYF. In nucleotides, the CDR3 is TGTGCCAGCAGTTTGGGACAGACCCAGTACTTC.

This chain's CDR3 is CASSWSDRAHEQYF. In DNA, the CDR3 is TGTGCCAGCAGTTGGTCGGACAGGGCCCACGAGCAGTACTTC. The chain uses TRBV6-6 and TRBJ2-7, with TRBD1 matching 8 bases. CDR3 size: 14 residues. Looked up from germline, CDR1 is MNHNY and CDR2 is SVGAGI (reference sequence). After removal of 4 bases from V and 5 bases from J, the junction contained 7 bases not matched to a gene.

This sequence joins TRBV9 and TRBJ1-3, with D unclear. This CDR3 region has 15 residues. Germline values: CDR1 SGDLS, CDR2 YYNGEE. V gave up 0 bases and J gave up 0 bases, with 7 bases separating them. The DNA of the CDR3 is TGTGCCAGCAGCGTAGATAGCATCTCTGGAAACACCATATATTTT. Translating gives CASSVDSISGNTIYF.